These 27 T cell receptor beta chains were all obtained from the same sample, sequenced in a study of shared clonotypes between healthy human individuals. Sequencing was performed with immunoSEQ multiplex PCR; in TCRdb, only in-frame clones are kept and a portion is missing. The sample gives roughly 500,000 clones, roughly 95% of which show up once; around 0.066% is in the top ten. The sample consisted of naive CD4+ T cells sorted from blood. As to subset: CD45RA+ positively selected. All receptors come from a woman aged 30 to 39 in good health.

This chain uses TRBV13 with TRBJ1-5; a possible D gene is TRBD1 (5 bases). Germline assignment: CDR1 PRHDT and CDR2 FYEKMQ (reference sequence). V dropped 5 bases and J dropped 11 bases, with 10 bases sitting between them. The CDR3 is 11 residues long. Written as DNA, the CDR3 is TGTGCCAGCAGCGGGGGGGGTTCCCAGCATTTT. Translating gives CASSGGGSQHF.

The CDR3 region has the DNA TGTGCCAGCAGCGAGTCGGGGTGGCGCTACGAGCAGTACTTC. Residues: CASSESGWRYEQYF. This sequence joins TRBV11-2 and TRBJ2-7, with TRBD2 as a possible D gene (5 bases). Trimming cost V 5 bases and J 3 bases, with 14 bases left between them. CDR1 SGHAT and CDR2 FQNNGV come from the germline V gene. This CDR3 has 14 residues. The whole variable domain, filled in from reference TRBV11-2 and TRBJ2-7, reads EAGVAQSPRYKIIEKRQSVAFWCNPISGHATLYWYQQILGQGPKLLIQFQNNGVVDDSQLPKDRFSAERLKGVDSTLKIQPAKLEDSAVYLCASSESGWRYEQYFGPGTRLTVT.

The V call is TRBV9, the J call TRBJ2-3, with a weak D call TRBD2 (5 bases). The CDR3 length is 16 residues. V lost 0 bases and J 2 bases, leaving 13 bases between the germline ends. Germline loops: CDR1 SGDLS, CDR2 YYNGEE. CDR3 coding DNA: TGTGCCAGCAGCGTAGAGGACTCGAAAAACACAGATACGCAGTATTTT. Protein sequence: CASSVEDSKNTDTQYF.

The rearrangement joins TRBV19 to TRBJ2-1; tentatively, D is TRBD2 (6 bases). Germline CDR1 reads LNHDA; CDR2 reads SQIVND (reference sequence). The CDR3 covers 17 residues. V dropped 3 bases and J dropped 3 bases, with 18 bases sitting between them. This chain's CDR3 is CASSIGGSGKDYNEQFF. DNA of the CDR3: TGTGCCAGTAGTATTGGAGGGTCCGGAAAGGACTACAATGAGCAGTTCTTC.

The CDR3 loop is CASSSIGTGLYGYTF. The CDR3 DNA reads as TGTGCCAGTAGTTCCATCGGGACAGGGTTGTATGGCTACACCTTC. This rearrangement joins TRBV19 to TRBJ1-2; 9 bases agree with TRBD1. This CDR3 has 15 residues. V lost 5 bases and J lost 5; bases outside the gene matches: 9. Germline CDR1 LNHDA, CDR2 SQIVND (reference sequence).

The rearrangement joins TRBV5-6 to TRBJ2-5; D might be TRBD2 (6 bases). The J call may be in error: the DNA end matches TRBJ2-7 better. This CDR3 has 15 residues. Germline CDR1 and CDR2: SGHDT and YYEEEE. The CDR3 DNA reads TGTGCCAGCAGCTTCCAGGGAGGTGAGAACTACGAGCAGTACTTC. Translation gives CASSFQGGENYEQYF.

The V gene is TRBV5-1, the J gene TRBJ2-3; D unclear. V lost 0 bases, J lost 1 base, and 9 bases lay in between. This CDR3 contains 15 residues. Germline V gene sequence: CDR1 SGHRS, CDR2 YFSETQ. The CDR3 DNA reads TGCGCCAGCAGCTTGGTGGCGTTGGGCACAGATACGCAGTATTTT. Translating gives CASSLVALGTDTQYF.

V and J are TRBV10-3 and TRBJ2-5, with unresolved D. V was trimmed by 4 bases and J by 1 base, leaving 10 bases between them. This CDR3 comprises 14 residues. Germline V gene lookup returns CDR1 ENHRY and CDR2 SYGVKD. CDR3 bases: TGTGCCATCAGTGGGTCAGGAGTCCAAGAGACCCAGTACTTC. It yields the protein CAISGSGVQETQYF.

The gene calls are TRBV12-2 and TRBJ1-4; TRBD1, the table's D call, was not compared with the DNA. TRBV12-2 is designated a pseudogene. The CDR3 consists of 15 residues. The CDR3 DNA reads as TGTGCAAGTCGCACCGGACAGGGGGACAATGAAAAACTGTTTTTT. Translating gives CASRTGQGDNEKLFF.

This clone was picked up one time. This chain joins TRBV4-1 and TRBJ2-3; 10 positions agree with TRBD1. Germline trimming cut 3 bases from V and 6 bases from J; bases unmatched to any gene: 12. Germline values: CDR1 MGHRA, CDR2 YSYEKL. This CDR3 has 17 amino acids. CDR3 coding DNA: TGCGCCAGCAGCCACCTCGGCCGGGACAGGGGTTCCGATACGCAGTATTTT. Translating gives CASSHLGRDRGSDTQYF.

The chain uses TRBV5-6 and TRBJ2-7; either TRBD1 or TRBD2 may supply D (5 bases each). Between the trimmed V and J ends, which lost 4 bases and 3 bases, there was a span of 17 bases. CDR3 length equals 15 residues. The germline V gene encodes CDR1 SGHDT and CDR2 YYEEEE. The CDR3 DNA follows: TGTGCCAGCAGCATCACCGGGACGGACATCTACGAGCAGTACTTC. Its protein is CASSITGTDIYEQYF.

The chain has TRBV27 and TRBJ1-2; D is perhaps TRBD1 (5 bases). V was pared by 4 bases and J by 7 bases, with 22 bases between. The V gene's germline CDR1 is MNHEY and CDR2 SMNVEV (reference sequence). The CDR3 loop spans 16 amino acids. The CDR3 here is CASSSSGTPYGAGYTF. The CDR3, as DNA: TGTGCCAGCAGTTCCTCCGGGACGCCTTATGGAGCTGGCTACACCTTC.

The chain links TRBV28 to TRBJ1-1; D may be TRBD1 (6 bases). Between the trimmed V and J ends, which lost 7 bases and 4 bases, there was a span of 13 bases. The CDR3 covers 13 residues. Germline V CDR1 and CDR2: MDHEN, SYDVKM. The CDR3 DNA follows: TGTGCCAGCACGGGTGGGGGCGTCACTGAAGCTTTCTTT. This sequence encodes CASTGGGVTEAFF.

This clone was picked up one time. The V and J genes are TRBV6-6 and TRBJ2-2; 7 bases map to TRBD1. This CDR3 is 14 amino acids long. V trimming: 4 bases; J trimming: 6 bases; junction bases outside the gene matches: 5. The germline gives CDR1 MNHNY, CDR2 SVGAGI (reference sequence). CDR3 nucleotides: TGTGCCAGCAGTTCCTGGACAGGAGCCGGGGAGCTGTTTTTT. Translation gives CASSSWTGAGELFF.

V and J are TRBV28 and TRBJ1-1, with TRBD1 matching over 7 bases. Germline V gene data show CDR1 as MDHEN and CDR2 as SYDVKM. V dropped 2 bases and J dropped 3; count of bases not matched to a gene: 3. The CDR3 runs to 14 residues. Written as DNA, the CDR3 is TGTGCCAGCAGTTTAGGGCAGGGGGACACTGAAGCTTTCTTT. Residues: CASSLGQGDTEAFF.

The chain joins TRBV7-2 to TRBJ2-3, with 15 positions matching TRBD2. The trim removed 0 bases at V and 4 bases at J, leaving 17 bases unmatched. CDR3 length: 22 residues. Germline V gene sequence: CDR1 SGHTA, CDR2 FQGNSA. The CDR3 DNA reads as TGTGCCAGCAGCTTAGCCTTAGGACTAGCGGGAGGGCCCTACTTTAGCCCAGATACGCAGTATTTT. It encodes CASSLALGLAGGPYFSPDTQYF.

A single count supports this clone. The CDR3: CASTSPPSSYEQYF. The DNA for the CDR3 is TGTGCCAGCACCTCACCGCCGAGCTCCTACGAGCAGTACTTC. The chain joins TRBV28 to TRBJ2-7; D unresolved. Germline-derived CDR1 and CDR2 are MDHEN and SYDVKM. The CDR3 loop spans 14 amino acids. Trimming cost V 7 bases and J 0 bases, with 13 bases left between them.

J is TRBJ2-5 and V is TRBV25-1; D uncertain. TRBJ2-7 explains the end of the DNA better; the J call may be wrong. CDR1 is MGHDK and CDR2 is SYGVNS in the germline V gene. CDR3 length equals 11 residues. This chain's CDR3 is CASSVVYEQYF. The CDR3 DNA follows: TGTGCCAGCAGTGTGGTCTACGAGCAGTACTTC.

V gene TRBV18 combines with J gene TRBJ2-7; possibly TRBD1 or TRBD2 for D (5 bases each). Germline V lookup: CDR1 KGHSH, CDR2 LQKENI. This CDR3 spans 13 amino acids. The V and J ends lost 2 bases and 6 bases respectively, with 11 bases between them. CDR3 loop: CASSPGGQSEQYF. The CDR3 DNA follows: TGTGCCAGCTCACCAGGGGGTCAGAGCGAGCAGTACTTC.

The CDR3, as DNA: TGTGCCAGTACCCGGAGGGCGGCCTCCTCTGGAAACACCATATATTTT. This sequence encodes CASTRRAASSGNTIYF. V is TRBV19 and J is TRBJ1-3; no clear D gene. V was trimmed by 7 bases and J by 0 bases, leaving 16 bases between them. Germline V gene sequence: CDR1 LNHDA, CDR2 SQIVND (reference sequence). The CDR3 sequence is 16 residues long.

The J gene is TRBJ2-5, the V gene TRBV5-1; 8 bases align to TRBD1. The CDR3 length is 16 residues. V lost 4 bases to trimming and J lost 4 bases; unmatched junction nucleotides: 12. Germline CDR1 SGHRS, CDR2 YFSETQ. The CDR3 nucleotides read TGCGCCAGCAGCATTTTCCCCCAGGGGGCTGGAGAGACCCAGTACTTC. Encoded protein: CASSIFPQGAGETQYF.

The chain links TRBV19 to TRBJ2-2; 9 bases are a match to TRBD2. The CDR3 consists of 19 residues. Germline V gene sequence: CDR1 LNHDA, CDR2 SQIVND (reference sequence). Trimming at V came to 1 base and at J to 6 bases, leaving 15 bases not matched to a gene. The CDR3 DNA reads as TGTGCCAGTAGTATAGCTCGCGGGAGGGCCTTCGAGCCTCCCGGGGAGCTGTTTTTT. Protein: CASSIARGRAFEPPGELFF.

This clone was recorded once. The V and J genes are TRBV9 and TRBJ2-2; D might be TRBD1 (6 bases). Germline V gives CDR1 SGDLS, CDR2 YYNGEE. The CDR3 has 14 residues. The ends were cut back, 3 bases at V and 7 bases at J, with 13 bases in the middle. Written as DNA, the CDR3 is TGTGCCAGCAGCGGACGTACAGGGATCGGGGAGCTGTTTTTT. It specifies CASSGRTGIGELFF.

This chain joins TRBV5-6 and TRBJ2-3; 10 bases are a match to TRBD1. V lost 0 bases to trimming and J lost 3 bases; unmatched junction nucleotides: 4. This CDR3 is built from 16 residues. Germline CDR1 is SGHDT and CDR2 is YYEEEE. This chain's CDR3 is CASSLVPGQGTDTQYF. The CDR3 bases are TGTGCCAGCAGCTTGGTGCCGGGACAGGGGACAGATACGCAGTATTTT.

This sequence joins TRBV9 and TRBJ1-5; D remains unclear. V was cut by 0 bases and J by 2 bases, with 6 bases left in between. Germline loops: CDR1 SGDLS, CDR2 YYNGEE. The CDR3 contains 14 residues. DNA for the CDR3: TGTGCCAGCAGCGTAGACCCAGGCAATCAGCCCCAGCATTTT. Amino acids: CASSVDPGNQPQHF. The entire variable domain, with the rest obtained from reference TRBV9 and TRBJ1-5, is as follows: DSGVTQTPKHLITATGQRVTLRCSPRSGDLSVYWYQQSLDQGLQFLIQYYNGEERAKGNILERFSAQQFPDLHSELNLSSLELGDSALYFCASSVDPGNQPQHFGDGTRLSIL.

The table lists this clone with a count of one. CDR3 amino acids: CASSFDRGETQYF. Written as DNA, the CDR3 is TGTGCCAGCAGCTTCGACAGGGGCGAGACCCAGTACTTC. The V call is TRBV7-7, the J call TRBJ2-5; 8 nucleotides match TRBD1. The germline V gene has CDR1 SSHAT and CDR2 FNYEAQ (reference sequence). The V gene end was trimmed by 3 bases and the J gene end by 5 bases; junction bases not matched to a gene: 2. This CDR3 has 13 residues.

V usage is TRBV5-1 and J usage is TRBJ2-1; D may be TRBD1 (6 bases). The V end was cut by 2 bases, the J end by 9 bases, with 21 bases between. Germline CDR1 reads SGHRS; CDR2 reads YFSETQ. The CDR3 consists of 16 residues. This chain's CDR3 is CASSFGQLREGAEQFF. CDR3 in DNA: TGCGCCAGCAGCTTCGGACAGTTGAGGGAAGGGGCTGAGCAGTTCTTC. The entire variable domain, with the rest obtained from reference TRBV5-1 and TRBJ2-1, is as follows: KAGVTQTPRYLIKTRGQQVTLSCSPISGHRSVSWYQQTPGQGLQFLFEYFSETQRNKGNFPGRFSGRQFSNSRSEMNVSTLELGDSALYLCASSFGQLREGAEQFFGPGTRLTVL.